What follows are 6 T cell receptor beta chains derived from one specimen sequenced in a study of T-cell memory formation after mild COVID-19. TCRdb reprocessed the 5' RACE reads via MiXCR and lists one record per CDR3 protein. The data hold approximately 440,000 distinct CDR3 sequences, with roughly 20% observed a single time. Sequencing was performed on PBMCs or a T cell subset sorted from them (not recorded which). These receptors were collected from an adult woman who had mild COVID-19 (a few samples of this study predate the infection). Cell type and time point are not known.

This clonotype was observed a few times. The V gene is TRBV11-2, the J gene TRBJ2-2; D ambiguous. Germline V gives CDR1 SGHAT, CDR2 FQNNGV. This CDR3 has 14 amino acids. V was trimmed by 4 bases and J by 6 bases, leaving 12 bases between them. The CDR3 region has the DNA TGTGCCAGCAGCTCCCTTTTAACCCCCGGGGAGCTGTTTTTT. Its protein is CASSSLLTPGELFF.

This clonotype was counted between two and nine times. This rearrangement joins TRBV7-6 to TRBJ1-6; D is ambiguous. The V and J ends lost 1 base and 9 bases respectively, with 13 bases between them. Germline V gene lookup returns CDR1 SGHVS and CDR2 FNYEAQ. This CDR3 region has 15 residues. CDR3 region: CASSLEGGLASPLHF. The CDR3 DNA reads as TGTGCCAGCAGCTTAGAAGGAGGTTTAGCTTCACCCCTCCACTTT.

This chain's CDR3 is CASNLGGGLTGELFF. The CDR3 nucleotides are TGCGCCAGCAATCTTGGCGGGGGGCTCACCGGGGAGCTGTTTTTT. The V gene is TRBV5-1, the J gene TRBJ2-2, with 8 bases that match TRBD2. Germline-derived CDR1 and CDR2 are SGHRS and YFSETQ. V was pared by 6 bases and J by 4 bases, with 8 bases of the junction left unmatched. CDR3 length equals 15 residues.

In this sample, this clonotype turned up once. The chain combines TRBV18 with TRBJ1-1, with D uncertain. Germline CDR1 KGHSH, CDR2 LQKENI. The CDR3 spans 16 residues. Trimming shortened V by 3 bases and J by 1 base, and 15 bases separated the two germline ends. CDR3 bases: TGTGCCAGCTCACCCCTTCGGCTGACTCAGAACACTGAAGCTTTCTTT. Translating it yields CASSPLRLTQNTEAFF.

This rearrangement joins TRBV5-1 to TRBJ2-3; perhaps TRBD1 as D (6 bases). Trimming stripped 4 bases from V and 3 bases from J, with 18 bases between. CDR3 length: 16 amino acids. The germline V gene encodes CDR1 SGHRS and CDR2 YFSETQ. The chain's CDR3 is CASSLGRGGRTDTQYF. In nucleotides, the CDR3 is TGCGCCAGCAGCCTGGGGCGAGGGGGACGAACAGATACGCAGTATTTT.

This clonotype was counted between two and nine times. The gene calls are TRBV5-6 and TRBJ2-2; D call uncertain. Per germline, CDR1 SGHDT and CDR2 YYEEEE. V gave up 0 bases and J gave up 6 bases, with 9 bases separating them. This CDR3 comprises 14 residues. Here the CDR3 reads CASSLVSGAGELFF. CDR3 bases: TGTGCCAGCAGCTTGGTATCGGGCGCCGGGGAGCTGTTTTTT.